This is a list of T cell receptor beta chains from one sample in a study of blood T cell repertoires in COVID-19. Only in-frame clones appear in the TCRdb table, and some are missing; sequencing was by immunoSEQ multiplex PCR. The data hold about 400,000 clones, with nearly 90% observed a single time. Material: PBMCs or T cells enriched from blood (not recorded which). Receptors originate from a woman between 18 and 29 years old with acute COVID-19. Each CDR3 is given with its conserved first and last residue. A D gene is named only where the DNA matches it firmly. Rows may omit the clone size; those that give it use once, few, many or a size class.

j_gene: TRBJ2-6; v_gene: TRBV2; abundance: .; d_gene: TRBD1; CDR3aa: CASSTGASGANVLTF; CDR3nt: TGTGCCAGCAGTACAGGGGCGTCTGGGGCCAACGTCCTGACTTTC
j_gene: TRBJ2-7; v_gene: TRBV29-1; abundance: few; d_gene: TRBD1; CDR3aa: CSAMRTGSYEQYF; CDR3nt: TGCAGCGCCATGCGGACAGGCTCCTACGAGCAGTACTTC
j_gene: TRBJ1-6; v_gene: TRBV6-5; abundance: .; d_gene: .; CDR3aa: CASSRGGTNSPLHF; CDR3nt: TGTGCCAGCAGTCGGGGAGGTACGAATTCACCCCTCCACTTT
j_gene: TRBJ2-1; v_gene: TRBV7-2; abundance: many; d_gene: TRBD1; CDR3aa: CASSSRKGAGYNEQFF; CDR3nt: TGTGCCAGCAGCTCCCGCAAGGGGGCGGGTTACAATGAGCAGTTCTTC
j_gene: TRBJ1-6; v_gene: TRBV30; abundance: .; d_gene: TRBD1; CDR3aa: CAWSVGQGDSPLHF; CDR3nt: TGTGCCTGGAGCGTTGGACAGGGAGATTCACCCCTCCACTTT
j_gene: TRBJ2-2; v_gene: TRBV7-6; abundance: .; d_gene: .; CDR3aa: CASSLVPQGSGELFF; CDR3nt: TGTGCCAGCAGCTTAGTACCCCAGGGGTCCGGGGAGCTGTTTTTT
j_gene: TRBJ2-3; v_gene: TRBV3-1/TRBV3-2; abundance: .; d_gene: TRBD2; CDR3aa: CASSYRTSGRPDTQYF; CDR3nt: TGTGCCAGCAGCTATCGGACTAGCGGGAGGCCAGATACGCAGTATTTT
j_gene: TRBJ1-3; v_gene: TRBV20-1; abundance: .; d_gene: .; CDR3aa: CSASAGAGNTIYF; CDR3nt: TGCAGTGCTAGTGCCGGAGCCGGAAACACCATATATTTT
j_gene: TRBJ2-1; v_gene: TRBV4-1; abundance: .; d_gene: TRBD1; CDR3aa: CASSQEMNGAGQGNNEQFF; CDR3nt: TGCGCCAGCAGCCAAGAGATGAACGGCGCGGGACAGGGTAACAATGAGCAGTTCTTC
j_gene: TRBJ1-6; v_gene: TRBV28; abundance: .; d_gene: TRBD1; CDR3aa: CASRDRGTSPLHF; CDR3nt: TGTGCCAGCAGGGACAGGGGAACGTCACCCCTCCACTTT
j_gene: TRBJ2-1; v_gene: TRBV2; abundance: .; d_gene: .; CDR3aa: CASSVAQYNEQFF; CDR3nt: TGTGCCAGCAGTGTAGCACAATACAATGAGCAGTTCTTC
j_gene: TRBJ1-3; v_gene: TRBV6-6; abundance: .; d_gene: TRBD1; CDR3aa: CASTPGGHVSGNTIYF; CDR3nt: TGTGCCAGCACCCCAGGGGGACACGTCTCTGGAAACACCATATATTTT
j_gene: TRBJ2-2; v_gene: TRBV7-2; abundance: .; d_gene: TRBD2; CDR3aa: CASSFSGRRTGELFF; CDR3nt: TGTGCCAGCAGCTTTAGCGGGAGGAGGACCGGGGAGCTGTTTTTT
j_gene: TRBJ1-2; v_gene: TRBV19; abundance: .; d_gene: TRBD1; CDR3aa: CASRGSGTGEGYTF; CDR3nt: TGTGCCAGTAGGGGATCCGGGACAGGGGAAGGCTACACCTTC
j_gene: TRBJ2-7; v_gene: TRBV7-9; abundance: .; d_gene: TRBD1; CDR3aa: CASSPRDSWGTEQYF; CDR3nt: TGTGCCAGCAGCCCTAGGGACAGTTGGGGGACCGAGCAGTACTTC
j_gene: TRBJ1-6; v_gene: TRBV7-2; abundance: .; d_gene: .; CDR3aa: CASSKETVVYNSPLHF; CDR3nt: TGTGCCAGCAGCAAAGAAACGGTTGTCTATAATTCACCCCTCCACTTT
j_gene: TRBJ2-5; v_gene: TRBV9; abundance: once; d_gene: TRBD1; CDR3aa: CASSVGGQGARETQYF; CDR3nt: TGTGCCAGCAGCGTAGGAGGACAGGGGGCAAGGGAGACCCAGTACTTC
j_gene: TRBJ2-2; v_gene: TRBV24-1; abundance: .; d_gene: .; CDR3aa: CATSGLPDSTGELFF; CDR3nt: TGTGCCACCAGTGGGCTCCCGGACAGCACCGGGGAGCTGTTTTTT
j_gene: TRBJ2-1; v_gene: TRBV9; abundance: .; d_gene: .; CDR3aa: CASSNPGLNNEQFF; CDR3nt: TGTGCCAGCAGCAACCCAGGACTAAACAATGAGCAGTTCTTC
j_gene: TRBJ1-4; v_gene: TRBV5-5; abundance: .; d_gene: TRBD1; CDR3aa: CASSTDRVVEKLFF; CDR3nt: TGTGCCAGCAGCACCGACAGGGTTGTTGAAAAACTGTTTTTT
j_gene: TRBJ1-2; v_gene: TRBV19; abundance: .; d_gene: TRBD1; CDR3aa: CASTPTGTYGGYTF; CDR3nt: TGTGCCAGTACCCCGACAGGGACCTATGGTGGCTACACCTTC
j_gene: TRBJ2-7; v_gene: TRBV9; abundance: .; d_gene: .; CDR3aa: CASSVALFGSEQYF; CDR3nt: TGTGCCAGCAGCGTAGCTCTGTTTGGCTCCGAGCAGTACTTC
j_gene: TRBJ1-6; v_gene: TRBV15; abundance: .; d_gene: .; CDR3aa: CATSRVEGGTNSPLHF; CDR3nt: TGTGCCACCAGCAGAGTTGAGGGCGGGACTAATTCACCCCTCCACTTT
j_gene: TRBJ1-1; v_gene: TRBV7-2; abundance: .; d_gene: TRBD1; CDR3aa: CASSTRTGGGTEAFF; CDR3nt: TGTGCCAGCAGCACCCGGACAGGGGGAGGCACTGAAGCTTTCTTT
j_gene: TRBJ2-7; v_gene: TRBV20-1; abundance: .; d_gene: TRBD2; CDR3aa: CSASGPPSGRPSFYEQYF; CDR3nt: TGCAGTGCTAGTGGACCCCCTAGCGGGAGGCCGTCTTTCTACGAGCAGTACTTC
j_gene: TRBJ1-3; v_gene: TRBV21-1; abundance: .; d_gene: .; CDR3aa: CASSSQTGTLHYSGNTIYF; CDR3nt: TGTGCCAGCAGCTCTCAAACCGGGACACTACATTACTCTGGAAACACCATATATTTT
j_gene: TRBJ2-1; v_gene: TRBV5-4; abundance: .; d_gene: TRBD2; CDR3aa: CASSRDGTSGYNEQFF; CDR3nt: TGTGCCAGCAGTCGGGACGGGACTAGCGGTTACAATGAGCAGTTCTTC
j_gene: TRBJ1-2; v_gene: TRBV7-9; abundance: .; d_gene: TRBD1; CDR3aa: CASSKLVDRGPYGYTF; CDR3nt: TGTGCCAGCAGTAAGCTCGTGGACAGGGGGCCGTATGGCTACACCTTC
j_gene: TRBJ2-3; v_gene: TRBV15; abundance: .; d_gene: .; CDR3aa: CATSLTAYTQYF; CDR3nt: TGTGCCACCAGCTTGACAGCATATACGCAGTATTTT
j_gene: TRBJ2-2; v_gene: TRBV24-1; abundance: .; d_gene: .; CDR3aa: CATSDLGGDHTGELFF; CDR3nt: TGTGCCACCAGTGATTTAGGGGGGGACCACACCGGGGAGCTGTTTTTT
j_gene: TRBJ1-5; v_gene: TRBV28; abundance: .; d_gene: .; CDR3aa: CASSPQGQPQHF; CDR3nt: TGTGCCAGCAGTCCTCAGGGTCAGCCCCAGCATTTT
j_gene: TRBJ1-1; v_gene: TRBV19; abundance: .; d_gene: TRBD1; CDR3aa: CASSIGGQGSTEAFF; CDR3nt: TGTGCCAGTAGTATAGGAGGACAGGGTTCCACTGAAGCTTTCTTT
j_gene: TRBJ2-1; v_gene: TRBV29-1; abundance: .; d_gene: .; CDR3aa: CSATGSITYNEQFF; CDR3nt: TGCAGCGCCACGGGGTCTATCACCTACAATGAGCAGTTCTTC
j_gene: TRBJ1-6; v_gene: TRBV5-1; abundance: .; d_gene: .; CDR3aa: CASSNRDDGNSPLHF; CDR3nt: TGCGCCAGCAGTAACAGGGACGACGGAAATTCACCCCTCCACTTT
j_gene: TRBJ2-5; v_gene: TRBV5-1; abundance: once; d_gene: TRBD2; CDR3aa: CASSLGPAGVQETQYF; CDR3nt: TGCGCCAGCAGCTTGGGGCCAGCGGGGGTACAAGAGACCCAGTACTTC
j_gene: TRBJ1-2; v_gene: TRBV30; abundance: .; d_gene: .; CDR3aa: CAWIGYGYGYTF; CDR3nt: TGTGCCTGGATCGGCTACGGGTATGGCTACACCTTC
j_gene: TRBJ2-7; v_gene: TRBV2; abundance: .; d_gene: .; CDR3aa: CASLWGRRYEQYF; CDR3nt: TGTGCCAGCCTCTGGGGGCGACGGTACGAGCAGTACTTC
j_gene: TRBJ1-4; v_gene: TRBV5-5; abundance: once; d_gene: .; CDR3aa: CASSPGDGEKLFF; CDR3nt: TGTGCCAGCAGCCCAGGGGATGGAGAAAAACTGTTTTTT
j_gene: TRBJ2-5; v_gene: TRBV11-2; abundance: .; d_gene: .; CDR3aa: CASRTLVETQYF; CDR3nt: TGTGCCAGCAGGACTTTGGTGGAGACCCAGTACTTC
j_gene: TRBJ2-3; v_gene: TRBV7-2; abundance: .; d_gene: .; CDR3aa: CASIQFPNTQYF; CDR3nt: TGTGCCAGCATCCAGTTCCCGAATACGCAGTATTTT
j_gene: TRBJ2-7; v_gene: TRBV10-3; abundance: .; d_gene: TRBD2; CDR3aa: CAIRGIAGGDDEQYF; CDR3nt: TGTGCCATCAGGGGAATAGCGGGGGGCGACGACGAGCAGTACTTC
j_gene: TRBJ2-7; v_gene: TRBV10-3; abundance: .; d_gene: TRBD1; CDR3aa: CAISEPWTGFEQYF; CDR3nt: TGTGCCATCAGTGAGCCTTGGACAGGTTTCGAGCAGTACTTC
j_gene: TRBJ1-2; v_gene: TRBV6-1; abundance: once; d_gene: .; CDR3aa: CASSELVQGRIFDYGYTF; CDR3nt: TGTGCCAGCAGTGAACTGGTACAGGGCAGGATTTTTGACTATGGCTACACCTTC
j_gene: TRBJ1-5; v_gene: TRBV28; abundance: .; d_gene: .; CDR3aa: CASSLGRLSNQPQHF; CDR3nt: TGTGCCAGCAGTTTAGGCCGACTTAGCAATCAGCCCCAGCATTTT
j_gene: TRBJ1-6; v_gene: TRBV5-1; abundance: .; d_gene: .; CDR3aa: CASSFGQVNSPLHF; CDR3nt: TGCGCCAGCAGCTTCGGCCAGGTCAACTCACCCCTCCACTTT
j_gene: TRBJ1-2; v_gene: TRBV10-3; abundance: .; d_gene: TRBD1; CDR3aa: CAISERSGGRYGYTF; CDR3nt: TGTGCCATCAGTGAGAGGTCAGGGGGTCGGTATGGCTACACCTTC
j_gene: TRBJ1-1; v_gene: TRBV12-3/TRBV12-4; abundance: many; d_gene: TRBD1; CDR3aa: CASTNGQGTEAFF; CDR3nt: TGTGCCAGCACCAATGGACAGGGCACTGAAGCTTTCTTT
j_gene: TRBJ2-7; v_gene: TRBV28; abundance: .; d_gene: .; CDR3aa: CASGQSYEQYF; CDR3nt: TGTGCCAGTGGACAGTCCTACGAGCAGTACTTC
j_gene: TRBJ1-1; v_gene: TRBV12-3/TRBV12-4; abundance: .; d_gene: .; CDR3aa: CASNQGGTEAFF; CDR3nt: TGTGCCAGTAATCAGGGTGGCACTGAAGCTTTCTTT
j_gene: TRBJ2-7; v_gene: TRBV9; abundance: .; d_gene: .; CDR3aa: CASSPRGVGGGYEQYF; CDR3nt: TGTGCCAGCAGCCCCCGGGGGGTAGGAGGGGGCTACGAGCAGTACTTC
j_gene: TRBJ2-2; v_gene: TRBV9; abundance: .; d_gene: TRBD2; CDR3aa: CASSVSGTSGHGGELFF; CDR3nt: TGTGCCAGCAGCGTCTCCGGGACTAGCGGACATGGGGGGGAGCTGTTTTTT